Listed below are T cell receptor beta chains from one sample, sequenced in a study of CD8 T cells in Susac syndrome. Using its own MiXCR run on the immunoSEQ multiplex PCR reads, TCRdb lists one record per CDR3 protein. The sample has some 200,000 distinct CDR3 sequences; roughly 90% are singletons. The sample was CD8+ T cells from PBMCs. The receptors were sampled from a human donor with multiple sclerosis. Each CDR3 is given with its conserved first and last residue. A D gene is named only where the DNA matches it firmly. Clone size is given for some rows only: seen once, a few or many times, or a class if the clone is expanded.

d_call,clone_size,v_call,j_call,cdr3_nt,cdr3_aa
.,.,TRBV7-9,TRBJ1-3,TGTGCCAGCAGCACTCCAAGAGACAGATCTGGAAACACCATATATTTT,CASSTPRDRSGNTIYF
TRBD2,.,TRBV5-1,TRBJ2-7,TGCGCCAGCAGCTCCGGACTAGCGGAGAGGGACTACGAGCAGTACTTC,CASSSGLAERDYEQYF
.,.,TRBV9,TRBJ2-1,TGTGCCAGCAGCGTTATGAACGCCCCCGACAGGAGCTCCTACAATGAGCAGTTCTTC,CASSVMNAPDRSSYNEQFF
TRBD2,.,TRBV9,TRBJ2-5,TGTGCCAGCAGCGACCCCCGGGGGGACGCAGTTCAAGAGACCCAGTACTTC,CASSDPRGDAVQETQYF
.,.,TRBV7-3,TRBJ2-2,TGTGCCAGCAGCTTAGGGTTGGGGGACACCGGGGAGCTGTTTTTT,CASSLGLGDTGELFF
TRBD1,.,TRBV19,TRBJ1-2,TGTGCCAGTAGTACCTATTATATCGGACAGGACCAAGTTGGCTATGGCTACACCTTC,CASSTYYIGQDQVGYGYTF
.,.,TRBV5-5,TRBJ1-5,TGTGCCAGCAGCTTGGGGGGGCAAGGTCAGCCCCAGCATTTT,CASSLGGQGQPQHF
TRBD2,.,TRBV2,TRBJ2-1,TGTGCCAGCAGTACCCTCTTCGGACTAGCGGACAACAATGAGCAGTTCTTC,CASSTLFGLADNNEQFF
TRBD2,.,TRBV2,TRBJ2-7,TGTGCCAGTTACCTGGGGACTAGCGGAACCTACGAGCAGTACTTC,CASYLGTSGTYEQYF
TRBD1,.,TRBV10-2,TRBJ1-1,TGCGCCAGCAGTGAGTCGGGACAGGCCTACATGAACACTGAAGCTTTCTTT,CASSESGQAYMNTEAFF
TRBD2,.,TRBV19,TRBJ2-1,TGTGCCATTAGCGGGAGCTCCTACAATGAGCAGTTCTTC,CAISGSSYNEQFF
TRBD1,.,TRBV4-1,TRBJ2-7,TGCGCCAGCAGCCAAGATACGGGTCAGGGGGAAGAGCAGTACTTC,CASSQDTGQGEEQYF
.,.,TRBV12-5,TRBJ2-1,TGTGCTAGTGCCGTTACTACTTACAATGAGCAGTTCTTC,CASAVTTYNEQFF
.,.,TRBV12-3/TRBV12-4,TRBJ2-5,TGTGCCAGCAGTTTAGTGGCAGGGGCAGCGGAGACCCAGTACTTC,CASSLVAGAAETQYF
.,.,TRBV24-1,TRBJ2-1,TGTGCCACCAGTGATTCCCCCGGGTCCGCGGACAATGAGCAGTTCTTC,CATSDSPGSADNEQFF
.,once,TRBV7-9,TRBJ2-5,TGTGCCAGCAGCTTAGGCGACAGGCTCCAAGAGACCCAGTACTTC,CASSLGDRLQETQYF
.,.,TRBV7-6,TRBJ2-2,TGTGCCAGCAGCTTATACGGCCGGAACACCGGGGAGCTGTTTTTT,CASSLYGRNTGELFF
.,.,TRBV10-2,TRBJ2-3,TGCGCCAGCGGATCGGGAACAGATACGCAGTATTTT,CASGSGTDTQYF
.,.,TRBV19,TRBJ1-5,TGTGCCAGTAGTATCGTGGCAGGGCGATTTCCCCGCGATAGCAATCAGCCCCAGCATTTT,CASSIVAGRFPRDSNQPQHF
TRBD1,.,TRBV6-5,TRBJ1-1,TGTGCCAGCAGTTACGGACAGGACACGACTGAAGCTTTCTTT,CASSYGQDTTEAFF
.,.,TRBV6-2/TRBV6-3,TRBJ2-7,TGTGCCAGCAGTTACGGCACCCACGAGCAGTACTTC,CASSYGTHEQYF
TRBD1,.,TRBV9,TRBJ2-1,TGTGCCAGCAGCCCGAGGGGGGGGACAGGGGATGAGCAGTTCTTC,CASSPRGGTGDEQFF
TRBD2,.,TRBV30,TRBJ2-1,TGTGCCTGGGGGGGACTAGCGGGCTTCAATGAGCAGTTCTTC,CAWGGLAGFNEQFF
.,.,TRBV27,TRBJ2-3,TGTGCCAGCGGTCTCCCGGGGGGCACAGATACGCAGTATTTT,CASGLPGGTDTQYF
.,.,TRBV20-1,TRBJ2-7,TGCAGTGCTAGAGTAGAGGCAGGTACCCTCTATGAGCAGTACTTC,CSARVEAGTLYEQYF
TRBD1,.,TRBV7-4,TRBJ1-1,TGTGCCAGCAGCGATCCGCCCCAGGGGCGGGACAGGGGGCGTCGGAACACTGAAGTTTTCTTT,CASSDPPQGRDRGRRNTEVFF
.,.,TRBV24-1,TRBJ2-3,TGTGCCACCAGTGATCAAGAGTCGGTTACAGATACGCAGTATTTT,CATSDQESVTDTQYF
TRBD2,.,TRBV20-1,TRBJ2-5,TGCAGTGCTAACGCCCCAGGGGCGGTGCTAGCGGGGGGCCTGGGGACCCAGTACTTC,CSANAPGAVLAGGLGTQYF
TRBD2,.,TRBV6-1,TRBJ2-1,TGTGCCAGCAGTCGCCCTAGCGGGAGGGAATACAATGAGCAGTTCTTC,CASSRPSGREYNEQFF
TRBD2,.,TRBV13,TRBJ2-1,TGTGCCAGCAGCCCTCCTCGGATAGCGGGAGTCGAGCAGTTCTTC,CASSPPRIAGVEQFF
.,once,TRBV27,TRBJ2-2,TGTGCCAGCAGTTTTATCGAACTAGAGGGGCTTCCCGGGGAGCTGTTTTTT,CASSFIELEGLPGELFF
.,.,TRBV19,TRBJ1-6,TGTGCCAGTAGTCCGGACGGGGACGTATCCAGCTCCTATAATTCACCCCTCCACTTT,CASSPDGDVSSSYNSPLHF
TRBD1,.,TRBV9,TRBJ2-1,TGTGCCAGTAACGATGGACAGGGGATCAATGAGCAGTTCTTC,CASNDGQGINEQFF
TRBD1,.,TRBV7-8,TRBJ2-7,TGTGCCAGCAGCTTAGCGGGACAGGGGGTCTACGAGCAGTACTTC,CASSLAGQGVYEQYF
TRBD2,.,TRBV5-1,TRBJ2-7,TGCGCCAGCAGCTTGTGGGCTAGCGGGAGCTACGAGCAGTACTTC,CASSLWASGSYEQYF
.,.,TRBV27,TRBJ2-7,TGTGCCAGCAGTTACGACTCTTCCTACGAGCAGTACTTC,CASSYDSSYEQYF
.,.,TRBV11-2,TRBJ1-5,TGTGCCAGCAGCTCGTGGGAGAATCAGCCCCAGCATTTT,CASSSWENQPQHF
TRBD1,.,TRBV3-1,TRBJ1-1,TGTGCCAGCAGCCAAGAGTCCGGGACAGGGTACACTGAAGCTTTCTTT,CASSQESGTGYTEAFF
TRBD1,.,TRBV6-2/TRBV6-3,TRBJ2-7,TGTGCCAGCAGGGGGACAGGGGGCCACTACGAGCAGTACTTC,CASRGTGGHYEQYF
.,.,TRBV12-3/TRBV12-4,TRBJ2-5,TGTGCCAGCAGTCCCCGGGACGGAGAGACCCAGTACTTC,CASSPRDGETQYF
.,.,TRBV27,TRBJ2-5,TGTGCCAGCAGTCCCTTTAGCTACAGAGAGACCCAGTACTTC,CASSPFSYRETQYF
.,.,TRBV7-6,TRBJ2-7,TGTGCCAGCAGCCCCTGGGACGGAGAAAACGAAGAGCAGTACTTC,CASSPWDGENEEQYF
.,.,TRBV19,TRBJ2-6,TGTGCCAGTAGTACCGCCCTGGCAGGGGAGGGAATCTCTGGGGCCAACGTCCTGACTTTC,CASSTALAGEGISGANVLTF
TRBD1,.,TRBV15,TRBJ1-2,TGTGCCACCAGCAGAGACCCCCGGGACAGAGGACCCGGCTACACCTTC,CATSRDPRDRGPGYTF
.,.,TRBV12-2,TRBJ2-6,TGTGCAAGTCGCTTAGCTAATAGGGGGACAGACGACTCTGGGGCCAACGTCCTGACTTTC,CASRLANRGTDDSGANVLTF
.,.,TRBV7-9,TRBJ2-2,TGTGCCAGCAGCTTAAAGGGGGAGCTGTTTTTT,CASSLKGELFF
TRBD2,.,TRBV12-3/TRBV12-4,TRBJ2-1,TGTGCCAGCATCCCGGGGGGGCCCTACAATGAGCAGTTCTTC,CASIPGGPYNEQFF